The 11 T cell receptor beta chains listed next were all sequenced from one sample in a study of blood T cell repertoires in COVID-19. The protocol was immunoSEQ multiplex PCR, while the TCRdb copy is restricted to in-frame clones and leaves out a portion. The profile shows 130,000 to 150,000 clones, more than 75% of them singletons. The specimen sequenced was peripheral blood. These receptors all come from a man in his 60s with acute or convalescent COVID-19.

This clone was picked up a small number of times. This chain uses TRBV6-2 or TRBV6-3 with TRBJ1-1, with D unresolved. V was shortened by 2 bases and J by 6 bases, with 10 bases between the two germline ends. The germline gives CDR1 MNHEY, CDR2 SVGEGT. CDR3 length equals 13 residues. The DNA of the CDR3 is TGTGCCAGCAGTTACGGAGGGTCCGCTGAAGCTTTCTTT. Translated, it gives CASSYGGSAEAFF.

V and J are TRBV24-1 and TRBJ1-5; 10 bases are shared with TRBD1. V trimming: 4 bases; J trimming: 0 bases; junction bases outside the gene matches: 11. This CDR3 is built from 19 residues. In germline, CDR1 is KGHDR, CDR2 SFDVKD. CDR3 bases: TGTGCCACCAGTGACTTTTCCGGGACAGGGGCCGTTAGCAATCAGCCCCAGCATTTT. Translating it yields CATSDFSGTGAVSNQPQHF.

This clone was seen more than once but under ten times. The chain couples TRBV5-4 to TRBJ2-3; 7 bases agree with TRBD2. V shed 5 bases, J shed 4 bases, and the junction held 13 bases outside the gene matches. The germline V gene encodes CDR1 SGHNT and CDR2 YYREEE (reference sequence). This CDR3 has 16 amino acids. The CDR3 coding sequence is TGTGCCAGCAGTTCGGCCGGGACTATGTTGGCAGATACGCAGTATTTT. It encodes CASSSAGTMLADTQYF.

The chain is built from TRBV29-1 and TRBJ2-1; 16 bases map to TRBD2. The CDR3 contains 14 residues. The V gene's germline CDR1 is SQVTM and CDR2 ANQGSEA. Losses at the gene ends were 6 bases for V and 8 bases for J; bases not matched to a gene: 4. CDR3 amino acids: CSVAGTSGRDEQFF. The DNA for the CDR3 is TGCAGCGTAGCCGGGACTAGCGGGAGGGATGAGCAGTTCTTC.

The chain recombines TRBV7-8 with TRBJ1-1; 7 bases match TRBD1. The germline CDR1 and CDR2 sequences are SGHVS and FQNEAQ. CDR3 size: 16 residues. V lost 3 bases and J lost 0; bases outside the gene matches: 7. CDR3 residues: CASSFTGALMNTEAFF. The CDR3 DNA reads as TGTGCCAGCAGCTTCACAGGGGCCCTAATGAACACTGAAGCTTTCTTT.

The chain recombines TRBV11-2 with TRBJ2-5; TRBD2 matches at 12 bases. V gave up 5 bases and J gave up 2 bases; unmatched junction bases: 3. Germline V gene sequence: CDR1 SGHAT, CDR2 FQNNGV. This CDR3 region has 15 residues. In nucleotides, the CDR3 is TGTGCCAGCAGCATAGGGACTAGCGGGCAAGAGACCCAGTACTTC. It translates to CASSIGTSGQETQYF.

The chain combines TRBV19 with TRBJ2-3; TRBD1 aligns across 9 bases. Germline CDR1 LNHDA, CDR2 SQIVND (reference sequence). This CDR3 comprises 15 residues. V was pared by 6 bases and J by 4 bases, with 8 bases of the junction left unmatched. The CDR3 here is CASSLTTGGADTQYF. The DNA of the CDR3 is TGTGCCAGTAGCTTAACGACAGGGGGGGCAGATACGCAGTATTTT.

The rearrangement uses TRBV6-5 and TRBJ2-7; unclear D gene. The V gene's germline CDR1 is MNHEY and CDR2 SVGAGI. Trimming pared 10 bases from V and 0 bases from J, leaving 7 bases between. The CDR3 runs 11 residues. The CDR3 DNA reads as TGTGCCACCACCGGCTCCTACGAGCAGTACTTC. Amino acids: CATTGSYEQYF.

The rearrangement uses TRBV3-1 (or the pseudogene TRBV3-2) and TRBJ2-1; 7 bases align to TRBD2. Germline V gene data show CDR1 as LGHDT and CDR2 as YNNKEL (reference sequence). The V segment lost 0 bases and the J segment 9 bases; nucleotides outside the gene matches: 11. This CDR3 comprises 16 residues. The CDR3 coding sequence is TGTGCCAGCAGCCAAGATCTGGAGACTAGCTTGGGTGAGCAGTTCTTC. It encodes CASSQDLETSLGEQFF.

The rearrangement links TRBV6-1 to TRBJ1-4, with D possibly TRBD1 on 5 matching bases. Trimming took 3 bases from V and 11 from J, leaving 10 bases between them. In germline, CDR1 is MNHNS, CDR2 SASEGT. The CDR3 consists of 12 residues. CDR3 sequence (DNA): TGTGCCAGCAGTGAGGGACTGACCAAACTGTTTTTT. Residues: CASSEGLTKLFF.

V gene TRBV19 combines with J gene TRBJ2-6, with 7 bases lining up with TRBD2. Germline CDR1 reads LNHDA; CDR2 reads SQIVND (reference sequence). CDR3 size: 17 residues. V dropped 7 bases and J dropped 0; count of bases not matched to a gene: 9. The CDR3 DNA reads TGTGCCAGTAAAAACGGGGGGACGCCCTCTGGGGCCAACGTCCTGACTTTC. As protein: CASKNGGTPSGANVLTF.